Listed below are T cell receptor beta chains from one sample, sequenced in a study of T cell repertoires in cytomegalovirus infection. Their cognate antigens are unknown. One entry per CDR3 protein results from TCRdb running MiXCR on the reads. The sample has around 900,000 distinct CDR3 sequences, around 31% seen once. The source was cultured CD8+ T cells from PBMCs, collected from culture after CMV antigen stimulation. The receptor set was obtained from a human donor in good health (CMV status not recorded). Some clones in this sample may be carry-over from other donors' samples. The CDR3 runs from the conserved cysteine through the conserved F or W. Fields, in order: V gene, clone size, D gene, J gene, CDR3 protein, CDR3 DNA. A D gene is named only where the DNA matches it firmly. Clone size appears in some rows only: once, few, many, or a class for an expanded clone.

v_call: TRBV7-2; clone_size: many; d_call: NA; j_call: TRBJ1-1; cdr3_aa: CASSLEGDPEAFF; cdr3_nt: TGTGCCAGCAGCTTAGAAGGGGACCCTGAAGCTTTCTTT
v_call: TRBV6-1; clone_size: once; d_call: NA; j_call: TRBJ2-7; cdr3_aa: CASSESDLLRYEQYF; cdr3_nt: TGTGCCAGCAGTGAAAGCGACTTGCTTCGCTACGAGCAGTACTTC
v_call: TRBV28; clone_size: few; d_call: TRBD1; j_call: TRBJ1-2; cdr3_aa: CASSRIFGTGQEYGYTF; cdr3_nt: TGTGCCAGCAGCAGAATATTTGGGACAGGGCAAGAGTATGGCTACACCTTC
v_call: TRBV6-5; clone_size: NA; d_call: NA; j_call: TRBJ2-1; cdr3_aa: CASSPRSGWDEQFF; cdr3_nt: TGTGCCAGCAGTCCCCGGTCGGGTTGGGATGAGCAGTTCTTC
v_call: TRBV7-9; clone_size: NA; d_call: NA; j_call: TRBJ1-1; cdr3_aa: CASRSTGTPFNTEAFF; cdr3_nt: TGTGCCAGCAGGTCCACCGGGACACCTTTTAACACTGAAGCTTTCTTT
v_call: TRBV6-2/TRBV6-3; clone_size: NA; d_call: TRBD1; j_call: TRBJ1-6; cdr3_aa: CASRRLLTTGDNSPLHF; cdr3_nt: TGTGCCAGCAGGCGATTACTGACTACAGGGGATAATTCACCCCTCCACTTT
v_call: TRBV7-9; clone_size: many; d_call: TRBD2; j_call: TRBJ2-1; cdr3_aa: CASSLLRERGDEQFF; cdr3_nt: TGTGCCAGCAGCCTCCTGAGGGAGCGGGGGGATGAGCAGTTCTTC
v_call: TRBV6-5; clone_size: NA; d_call: NA; j_call: TRBJ2-5; cdr3_aa: CASSPYPGHQETQYF; cdr3_nt: TGTGCCAGCAGTCCCTACCCGGGACACCAAGAGACCCAGTACTTC
v_call: TRBV28; clone_size: few; d_call: TRBD1; j_call: TRBJ1-4; cdr3_aa: CASSSRTGGSEKLFF; cdr3_nt: TGTGCCAGCAGTTCCCGGACAGGGGGATCTGAAAAACTGTTTTTT
v_call: TRBV12-3/TRBV12-4; clone_size: many; d_call: NA; j_call: TRBJ1-1; cdr3_aa: CASSFRGGTEAFF; cdr3_nt: TGTGCCAGCAGTTTCAGGGGAGGTACTGAAGCTTTCTTT
v_call: TRBV12-3/TRBV12-4; clone_size: once; d_call: NA; j_call: TRBJ2-4; cdr3_aa: CARSLADAGMTKNIQYF; cdr3_nt: TGTGCCAGGAGTTTAGCGGATGCAGGGATGACCAAAAACATTCAGTACTTC
v_call: TRBV3-1; clone_size: NA; d_call: TRBD1; j_call: TRBJ2-1; cdr3_aa: CASSQISPGQGFYEQFF; cdr3_nt: TGTGCCAGCAGCCAAATAAGTCCGGGACAGGGGTTCTATGAGCAGTTCTTC
v_call: TRBV6-5; clone_size: few; d_call: NA; j_call: TRBJ2-3; cdr3_aa: CASRQGIDTQYF; cdr3_nt: TGTGCCAGCAGGCAGGGGATAGATACGCAGTATTTT
v_call: TRBV12-3/TRBV12-4; clone_size: few; d_call: TRBD2; j_call: TRBJ2-1; cdr3_aa: CASRGLAGELRNEQFF; cdr3_nt: TGTGCCAGCAGAGGACTAGCGGGGGAGTTGCGGAATGAGCAGTTCTTC
v_call: TRBV6-2/TRBV6-3; clone_size: NA; d_call: NA; j_call: TRBJ2-3; cdr3_aa: CASSYTQDTQYF; cdr3_nt: TGTGCCAGCAGTTATACACAAGATACGCAGTATTTT
v_call: TRBV10-3; clone_size: NA; d_call: NA; j_call: TRBJ2-7; cdr3_aa: CAAQGENEQYF; cdr3_nt: TGTGCCGCACAGGGAGAAAACGAGCAGTACTTC
v_call: TRBV7-4; clone_size: few; d_call: NA; j_call: TRBJ1-2; cdr3_aa: CASTGEEGYGYTF; cdr3_nt: TGTGCCAGCACGGGGGAGGAGGGCTATGGCTACACCTTC
v_call: TRBV4-1; clone_size: NA; d_call: NA; j_call: TRBJ2-2; cdr3_aa: CASSQVPGTGELFF; cdr3_nt: TGCGCCAGCAGCCAAGTCCCGGGGACCGGGGAGCTGTTTTTT
v_call: TRBV11-3; clone_size: few; d_call: TRBD2; j_call: TRBJ2-1; cdr3_aa: CASSSRLAGGPISSYNEQFF; cdr3_nt: TGTGCCAGCAGCTCCCGACTAGCGGGGGGGCCAATTAGCTCCTACAATGAGCAGTTCTTC
v_call: TRBV27; clone_size: NA; d_call: NA; j_call: TRBJ1-1; cdr3_aa: CASKKGRGTEAFF; cdr3_nt: TGTGCCAGCAAGAAGGGCAGGGGCACTGAAGCTTTCTTT
v_call: TRBV6-5; clone_size: few; d_call: TRBD2; j_call: TRBJ2-3; cdr3_aa: CASSYSVLAGPSSTDTQYF; cdr3_nt: TGTGCCAGCAGTTACTCTGTACTAGCGGGGCCGTCTAGCACAGATACGCAGTATTTT
v_call: TRBV6-6; clone_size: NA; d_call: NA; j_call: TRBJ1-1; cdr3_aa: CASSYLTNTEAFF; cdr3_nt: TGTGCCAGCAGTTATCTCACGAACACTGAAGCTTTCTTT
v_call: TRBV27; clone_size: NA; d_call: NA; j_call: TRBJ2-5; cdr3_aa: CASSLSAGNQETQYF; cdr3_nt: TGTGCCAGCAGTTTATCGGCAGGGAATCAAGAGACCCAGTACTTC
v_call: TRBV9; clone_size: few; d_call: TRBD1; j_call: TRBJ2-1; cdr3_aa: CASSFRDRSVDEQFF; cdr3_nt: TGTGCCAGCAGCTTCCGGGACAGGAGCGTGGATGAGCAGTTCTTC
v_call: TRBV5-1; clone_size: once; d_call: TRBD1; j_call: TRBJ1-6; cdr3_aa: CASSRDGTGSSYNSPLHF; cdr3_nt: TGCGCCAGCAGCAGAGATGGGACAGGGAGCTCCTATAATTCACCCCTCCACTTT
v_call: TRBV6-2/TRBV6-3; clone_size: NA; d_call: NA; j_call: TRBJ2-3; cdr3_aa: CASLKDSLVTDTQYF; cdr3_nt: TGTGCCAGCCTAAAGGACAGCCTAGTTACAGATACGCAGTATTTT